This passage covers 9 T cell receptor beta chains from one sample sequenced in a study of T cell repertoires in cytomegalovirus infection. TCRdb recomputed calls from the reads with MiXCR, one row per CDR3 protein. This sample has roughly 920,000 distinct CDR3 sequences, with about 33% found just once. These receptors have no identified antigens. This material consisted of cultured CD8+ T cells from PBMCs, taken from culture after CMV antigen stimulation. These receptors all come from a human donor in good health (CMV status not recorded). Some clones in this sample may be carry-over from other donors' samples.

This chain links TRBV6-1 with TRBJ1-4, with 10 bases identical to TRBD1. The CDR3 runs 15 residues. Germline V gene sequence: CDR1 MNHNS, CDR2 SASEGT. J gave up 7 bases and V 6 bases, and 8 bases lay outside the gene matches. CDR3 residues: CASSEGQGFVEKLFF. CDR3 nucleotides: TGTGCCAGCAGCGAGGGACAGGGGTTTGTTGAAAAACTGTTTTTT.

This clonotype was counted at least ten times. The gene calls are TRBV7-6 and TRBJ1-5; D is unresolved. V was trimmed by 9 bases and J by 7 bases, leaving 19 bases between them. Germline-derived CDR1 and CDR2 are SGHVS and FNYEAQ. CDR3 size: 14 residues. This CDR3 is CASHSGDLRQPQHF. In DNA, the CDR3 is TGTGCCAGTCACTCCGGGGATTTAAGGCAGCCCCAGCATTTT.

In DNA form, the CDR3 reads TGTGCCAGCAGCTTAGCGGGGGGGGAGAAGGAGGCTTTCTTT. This encodes CASSLAGGEKEAFF. The J gene is TRBJ1-1, the V gene TRBV7-9, with D tentatively TRBD1 (5 bases). V lost 0 bases to trimming and J lost 11 bases, with 16 bases between them. The CDR3 is made up of 14 amino acids. Germline CDR1 SEHNR, CDR2 FQNEAQ (reference sequence).

This clonotype was counted a few times. This chain links TRBV7-9 with TRBJ1-1, with D unclear. The CDR3 is made up of 14 amino acids. Germline CDR1 SEHNR, CDR2 FQNEAQ (reference sequence). V gave up 6 bases and J gave up 2 bases, with 13 bases separating them. The CDR3 reads CASRQVEGNTEAFF. The CDR3 DNA reads as TGTGCCAGCAGGCAAGTGGAAGGAAACACTGAAGCTTTCTTT.

This chain links TRBV27 with TRBJ2-7; D may correspond to TRBD1 or TRBD2 (5 bases each). The CDR3 totals 13 residues. The germline gives CDR1 MNHEY, CDR2 SMNVEV (reference sequence). V was trimmed by 5 bases and J by 4 bases, leaving 12 bases between them. CDR3 bases: TGTGCCAGCAGTACCGATGGGGGATACGAGCAGTACTTC. Its translation is CASSTDGGYEQYF.

In its sample, this clonotype was seen once. The chain carries TRBV5-1 and TRBJ2-3; 7 nucleotides line up with TRBD2. Germline V gives CDR1 SGHRS, CDR2 YFSETQ. CDR3 length: 12 amino acids. J lost 6 bases, V lost 5 bases, and 3 bases had no gene match. CDR3 coding DNA: TGCGCCAGCAGTCGGGAGGTGGATACGCAGTATTTT. Translating it yields CASSREVDTQYF.

The table lists this clonotype with a few counts. The chain combines TRBV27 with TRBJ2-7; D not certain. CDR3 size: 13 residues. Germline V CDR1 and CDR2: MNHEY, SMNVEV (reference sequence). The ends were cut back, 4 bases at V and 3 bases at J, with 10 bases in the middle. Written as DNA, the CDR3 is TGTGCCAGCAGTTCCGGATCCTTCTACGAGCAGTACTTC. Amino acids: CASSSGSFYEQYF.

The chain links TRBV10-3 to TRBJ1-2, with D unclear. The V and J ends lost 6 bases and 4 bases respectively, with 6 bases between them. Germline-derived CDR1 and CDR2 are ENHRY and SYGVKD. The CDR3 sequence is 11 residues long. CDR3 bases: TGTGCCATCAGGGACCTCTATGGCTACACCTTC. As protein: CAIRDLYGYTF.

V and J are TRBV19 and TRBJ1-2; no clear D gene. V was pared by 2 bases and J by 5 bases, with 18 bases between. Germline assignment: CDR1 LNHDA and CDR2 SQIVND (reference sequence). CDR3 size: 16 residues. The CDR3 region has the DNA TGTGCCAGTAGTATACCTCCCATCGGAGGCAATTATGGCTACACCTTC. Residues: CASSIPPIGGNYGYTF.